This is a list of T cell receptor beta chains from one sample in a study of control samples from healthy donors and cancer patients. Libraries were prepared by immunoSEQ multiplex PCR; TCRdb keeps only in-frame clonotypes and omits some of them. Altogether some 22,000 clones are present, roughly 84% being singletons, with the ten largest covering 23%. The sequencing sample was made of PBMCs. The source is a man aged 60 to 75 with colorectal cancer. Both conserved end residues are part of each CDR3.

>TRBJ2-3|TRBV6-4
CASSSLSGDSDTQYF
>TRBJ1-2|TRBV12-3/TRBV12-4
CARNDKGNGYTF
>TRBJ1-1|TRBV20-1
CRLGGSTEAFF
>TRBJ1-2|TRBV29-1
CSVEGASLRYTF
>TRBJ1-2|TRBV7-2
CASSLQGRADGYTF
>TRBJ2-6|TRBV5-1
CASSLQRPGANVLTF
>TRBJ2-7|TRBV2
CASRAPGRGDEQYF
>TRBJ2-3|TRBV6-2/TRBV6-3
CASSYYVAGGPDTQYF
>TRBJ2-7|TRBV7-6
CASSSEGRVSYEQYF
>TRBJ2-2|TRBV11-1
CASSLVRGGDTGELFF
>TRBJ1-1|TRBV27
CASSFAKQGATEAFF
>TRBJ2-5|TRBV5-4
CASRNQIGETQYF
>TRBJ2-1|TRBV24-1
CATSDSRRGVGDEQFF
>TRBJ2-5|TRBV6-5
CASRPRGQLETQYF
>TRBJ1-4|TRBV10-2
CASSESWTGGPYNEKLFF
>TRBJ1-2|TRBV6-2/TRBV6-3
CASSTDTRGPGYTF
>TRBJ2-7|TRBV6-5
CATEKGDRGGYEQYF
>TRBJ2-7|TRBV10-1
CASSPIGGSSYEQYF
>TRBJ1-2|TRBV7-2
CASSAAQATPDGYTF
>TRBJ1-6|TRBV5-1
CASSLVGLSNSPLHF
>TRBJ2-7|TRBV10-3
CAISAAQGREGFFEQYF
>TRBJ1-3|TRBV4-2
CASSQEPRSSSGNTIYF
>TRBJ2-7|TRBV18
CASSPPTGGSLHEQYF
>TRBJ1-2|TRBV6-2/TRBV6-3
CASSGTDGHKNYGYTF